The next 19 T cell receptor beta chains were all read from a single sample in a study of T-cell reconstitution after alpha-beta-depleted transplantation in children. Unique molecular identifiers were incorporated when the TCRbeta library was constructed. TCRdb recomputed calls from the PCR reads with MiXCR, one row per CDR3 protein. The repertoire includes more than 200,000 distinct CDR3 sequences, more than 15% of them detected once, and around 45% sits in the top ten. The sample in question was PBMCs, mostly from graft donor cells, obtained 360 days after TCRalphabeta/CD19-depleted stem cell transplant. These receptors all stem from a male patient between 2 and 10 years old who had a stem cell transplant for acute lymphoblastic leukemia, so the T cells may come from the graft donor.

This chain links TRBV18 with TRBJ2-2; possible D gene TRBD1, 5 bases. Trimming took off 2 bases at V and 0 bases at J, with 13 bases between the two ends. Germline loops: CDR1 KGHSH, CDR2 LQKENI. The CDR3 is 17 amino acids. CDR3 loop: CASSPSAGLSNTGELFF. The CDR3 DNA reads as TGTGCCAGCTCACCAAGCGCAGGGCTCTCGAACACCGGGGAGCTGTTTTTT.

This chain connects TRBV19 to TRBJ1-5; 7 positions agree with TRBD1. The CDR3 is 17 residues long. J was trimmed by 1 base and V by 5 bases; bases with no gene match: 11. The germline V gene encodes CDR1 LNHDA and CDR2 SQIVND (reference sequence). The CDR3 nucleotides are TGTGCCAGTAGTGCAAAATACAGGGGCAGGAGCAATCAGCCCCAGCATTTT. It yields the protein CASSAKYRGRSNQPQHF.

The chain links TRBV4-2 to TRBJ2-7, with 14 bases aligning to TRBD2. The CDR3 covers 18 residues. Germline trimming cut 6 bases from V and 0 bases from J; bases unmatched to any gene: 10. Germline lookup yields CDR1 LGHNA and CDR2 YNFKEQ. CDR3 sequence: CASSYGATSGRGSYEQYF. The CDR3 bases are TGTGCCAGCAGTTACGGCGCGACTAGCGGGAGGGGCTCCTACGAGCAGTACTTC.

This clonotype was recorded a few times. V usage is TRBV20-1 and J usage is TRBJ2-7; the D gene is possibly TRBD2 (6 bases). This CDR3 region has 14 residues. V lost 6 bases, J lost 4 bases, and 19 bases lay in between. The germline gives CDR1 DFQATT, CDR2 SNEGSKA (reference sequence). CDR3 region: CSADKTGTQYEQYF. CDR3 coding DNA: TGCAGTGCGGACAAAACCGGGACTCAGTACGAGCAGTACTTC.

In this sample, this clonotype turned up a few times. J is TRBJ2-1 and V is TRBV6-2 or TRBV6-3; 7 bases fit TRBD2. Trimming took 5 bases from V and 13 from J; bases not matched to a gene: 5. Germline assignment: CDR1 MNHEY and CDR2 SVGEGT. The CDR3 covers 11 residues. The CDR3 DNA follows: TGTGCCAGCAGTGACGGACTAGGACAGTTCTTC. Translation gives CASSDGLGQFF.

This clonotype was recorded at least ten times. The rearrangement uses TRBV7-8 and TRBJ2-2; D gene ambiguous. Trimming stripped 5 bases from V and 5 bases from J, with 15 bases between. CDR1 and CDR2 from the germline V gene are SGHVS and FQNEAQ. The CDR3 sequence is 15 residues long. This chain's CDR3 is CASSTHRGPTGELFF. CDR3 nucleotide sequence: TGTGCCAGCAGCACGCACAGAGGACCAACCGGGGAGCTGTTTTTT.

This clonotype was detected a few times. The chain links TRBV7-2 to TRBJ2-7, with D hard to call. Per germline, CDR1 SGHTA and CDR2 FQGNSA. Between the trimmed V and J ends, which lost 3 bases and 6 bases, there was a span of 12 bases. This CDR3 is 13 amino acids long. The CDR3, as DNA: TGTGCCAGCAGCTTGGGATCTGAGTCCGAGCAGTACTTC. Amino acids: CASSLGSESEQYF.

This clonotype was seen a few times. The chain uses TRBV10-1 and TRBJ2-1; no reliable D call. The germline V and J ends were trimmed by 5 bases and 4 bases, with 12 bases remaining between them. The CDR3 loop spans 14 amino acids. Germline CDR1 and CDR2: WNHNN and SYGVQD (reference sequence). The CDR3 is CASSPQVGYNEQFF. In nucleotides, the CDR3 is TGCGCCAGCAGTCCGCAGGTGGGGTACAATGAGCAGTTCTTC.

V usage is TRBV7-2 and J usage is TRBJ1-6; D is undetermined. The germline CDR1 and CDR2 sequences are SGHTA and FQGNSA. The CDR3 runs to 14 residues. V shed 5 bases and J shed 7 bases, with 12 bases lying between them. The CDR3 nucleotides are TGTGCCAGCAGCCCCGGCTCTCCCAATTCACCCCTCCACTTT. Translated, it gives CASSPGSPNSPLHF.

The V gene is TRBV7-7, the J gene TRBJ2-1; 9 bases are a match to TRBD1. Trimming cost V 5 bases and J 7 bases; bases outside gene matches: 6. In germline, CDR1 is SSHAT, CDR2 FNYEAQ (reference sequence). This CDR3 is built from 14 residues. The CDR3 DNA reads as TGTGCCAGCAGCGCAAAGACAGGGGGGAATGAGCAGTTCTTC. Encoded protein: CASSAKTGGNEQFF. The variable domain in full, completed from reference TRBV7-7 and TRBJ2-1, reads GAGVSQSPRYKVTKRGQDVTLRCDPISSHATLYWYQQALGQGPEFLTYFNYEAQPDKSGLPSDRFSAERPEGSISTLTIQRTEQRDSAMYRCASSAKTGGNEQFFGPGTRLTVL.

This clonotype was detected many times. The rearrangement uses TRBV6-5 and TRBJ2-2; the D gene could be TRBD1 or TRBD2 (5 bases each). The V end lost 0 bases, the J end lost 1 base, and 9 bases lay between the germline ends. CDR3 length equals 16 residues. The germline CDR1 and CDR2 sequences are MNHEY and SVGAGI. CDR3 protein: CASSYSRGRNTGELFF. The DNA of the CDR3 is TGTGCCAGCAGTTACTCGAGGGGAAGGAACACCGGGGAGCTGTTTTTT.

This clonotype appeared many times. The chain recombines TRBV12-3 or TRBV12-4 with TRBJ2-5; the match to TRBD1 covers 10 bases. This CDR3 comprises 15 residues. The trim removed 5 bases at V and 6 bases at J, leaving 9 bases unmatched. The CDR3 region has the DNA TGTGCCAGCAGTCTCCGACAGGGGGCGACAAAGACCCAGTACTTC. This encodes CASSLRQGATKTQYF.

A note on this clonotype: An end of the junction differs from the germline gene, which may be a read error. The chain uses TRBV11-1 and TRBJ2-2; D is uncertain. This CDR3 comprises 14 residues. CDR1 and CDR2 from the germline V gene are SGHAT and FQDESV (reference sequence). CDR3 nucleotide sequence: TGTGCCAGCACCTTAGAGCTCCTCTCCCGGGAGCTGTTTTTT. Protein: CASTLELLSRELFF.

This chain joins TRBV10-3 and TRBJ2-7, with 11 bases identical to TRBD1. CDR3 length: 15 residues. The germline V gene encodes CDR1 ENHRY and CDR2 SYGVKD. V dropped 4 bases and J dropped 4; count of bases not matched to a gene: 6. This chain's CDR3 is CAISAGTGGGYEQYF. The CDR3 DNA is TGTGCCATCAGTGCAGGGACAGGGGGGGGGTACGAGCAGTACTTC.

This chain connects TRBV25-1 to TRBJ2-3, with 14 bases matching TRBD2. Germline V gene data show CDR1 as MGHDK and CDR2 as SYGVNS. The CDR3 is made up of 17 amino acids. With V trimmed by 5 bases and J by 3 bases, 7 bases remained unmatched. CDR3 nucleotides: TGTGCCAGCAGTCCACTTGGGACTAGCGGGGGAACAGATACGCAGTATTTT. It is translated as CASSPLGTSGGTDTQYF.

Note on this clonotype: Mismatch with germline at one junction end may stem from a read error. The rearrangement uses TRBV28 and TRBJ2-1, with D perhaps matching TRBD1 (7 bases). The CDR3 loop spans 13 amino acids. Per the germline V gene, CDR1 is MDHEN and CDR2 is SYDVKM. The CDR3 bases are TGTGCCAGCAGTTTATCCAGGGGGGATTCCTTTATCTTC. Amino acid sequence: CASSLSRGDSFIF. Looking up the rest from reference TRBV28 and TRBJ2-1 gives the full variable domain: DVKVTQSSRYLVKRTGEKVFLECVQDMDHENMFWYRQDPGLGLRLIYFSYDVKMKEKGDIPEGYSVSREKKERFSLILESASTNQTSMYLCASSLSRGDSFIFGPGTRLTVL.

J is TRBJ1-1 and V is TRBV29-1, with unresolved D. The V end lost 4 bases, the J end lost 5 bases, and 8 bases lay between the germline ends. Germline-derived CDR1 and CDR2 are SQVTM and ANQGSEA. This CDR3 region has 11 residues. CDR3 sequence: CSVGGGTEAFF. The CDR3 nucleotides read TGCAGCGTTGGGGGAGGGACTGAAGCTTTCTTT.

The CDR3 sequence: CARKRGGPGELFF. As DNA, the CDR3 is TGTGCCAGGAAGCGGGGGGGCCCCGGGGAGCTGTTTTTT. V and J are TRBV2 and TRBJ2-2, with TRBD2 matching over 10 bases. Germline V gene sequence: CDR1 SNHLY, CDR2 FYNNEI. With 9 bases clipped from V and 6 bases from J, the junction kept 4 bases outside the gene matches. The CDR3 contains 13 residues.

The chain is built from TRBV6-1 and TRBJ2-7, with TRBD1 identical over 7 bases. The CDR3 loop spans 13 amino acids. Trimming at V came to 8 bases and at J to 0 bases, leaving 4 bases not matched to a gene. Per germline, CDR1 MNHNS and CDR2 SASEGT. As DNA, the CDR3 is TGTGCCAGCCCGGGACAGCACTCCTACGAGCAGTACTTC. It yields the protein CASPGQHSYEQYF.